A selection of T cell receptor beta chains follows, all from one sample in a study of blood T cell repertoires in COVID-19. TCRdb keeps only in-frame clones here, not all; method: immunoSEQ multiplex PCR. The sample lists hundreds of thousands of clones; around 88% were seen once. Sequences were obtained from PBMCs or T cells enriched from blood (not recorded which). Every receptor here comes from a woman aged 40 to 50 who had recovered from COVID-19. The CDR3 runs from the conserved cysteine through the conserved F or W. A D gene is named only where the DNA matches it firmly. Part of the rows lack a size; the others show once, few, many or a class for expanded clones.

>TRBJ1-5|NA|TRBV7-2|NA
CASSAGPNSNQPQHF
TGTGCCAGCAGCGCGGGACCCAATAGCAATCAGCCCCAGCATTTT
>TRBJ2-7|NA|TRBV6-2/TRBV6-3|TRBD1
CASSYYGQASEQYF
TGTGCCAGCAGTTACTACGGACAGGCGAGCGAGCAGTACTTC
>TRBJ2-2|NA|TRBV11-2|NA
CASSPLRGHGELFF
TGTGCCAGCAGCCCCCTTCGCGGGCACGGGGAGCTGTTTTTT
>TRBJ2-7|once|TRBV18|TRBD1
CASSPPGRGQGSHEQYF
TGTGCCAGCTCACCACCCGGTCGGGGACAGGGCTCCCACGAGCAGTACTTC
>TRBJ2-5|NA|TRBV7-2|NA
CASSLKETQYF
TGTGCCAGCAGCCTAAAAGAGACCCAGTACTTC
>TRBJ2-3|NA|TRBV13|NA
CASSSGAGQFTDTQYF
TGTGCCAGCAGCTCTGGAGCGGGTCAATTCACAGATACGCAGTATTTT
>TRBJ2-3|NA|TRBV5-1|TRBD1
CASSLDRTGGKDTQYF
TGCGCCAGCAGTTTGGACCGGACAGGGGGCAAAGATACGCAGTATTTT
>TRBJ1-3|NA|TRBV28|NA
CASSFPPGTGNTIYF
TGTGCCAGCAGCTTCCCCCCCGGTACCGGAAACACCATATATTTT
>TRBJ2-3|once|TRBV5-6|TRBD1
CASSVPGQGLTDTQYF
TGTGCCAGCAGCGTACCGGGACAGGGCCTCACAGATACGCAGTATTTT
>TRBJ2-7|NA|TRBV7-8|NA
CASSLEYVAHEQYF
TGTGCCAGCAGCCTAGAATATGTGGCACACGAGCAGTACTTC
>TRBJ2-1|NA|TRBV29-1|TRBD1
CSVVRQGAKVNEQFF
TGCAGCGTCGTGCGACAGGGGGCGAAGGTCAATGAGCAGTTCTTC
>TRBJ1-5|NA|TRBV6-5|TRBD1
CASRTHRGNQPQHF
TGTGCCAGCAGGACTCACAGGGGGAATCAGCCCCAGCATTTT
>TRBJ1-3|once|TRBV28|TRBD1
CASIGTADTIYF
TGTGCCAGCATAGGGACAGCAGACACCATATATTTT
>TRBJ1-1|NA|TRBV7-8|NA
CASSYLSPNTEAFF
TGTGCCAGCAGCTACCTATCCCCGAACACTGAAGCTTTCTTT
>TRBJ2-1|once|TRBV7-2|TRBD2
CASSPQAGGTYNEQFF
TGTGCCAGCAGCCCACAAGCGGGAGGGACCTACAATGAGCAGTTCTTC
>TRBJ2-6|NA|TRBV19|TRBD1
CASSPGTGESGANVLTF
TGTGCCAGTAGCCCCGGGACAGGGGAATCTGGGGCCAACGTCCTGACTTTC
>TRBJ2-7|once|TRBV29-1|TRBD2
CSVGPSGSYEQYF
TGCAGCGTTGGACCTAGCGGATCCTACGAGCAGTACTTC
>TRBJ1-6|NA|TRBV14|NA
CASSQDTLPGSPLHF
TGTGCCAGCAGCCAAGACACCCTCCCGGGTTCACCCCTCCACTTT
>TRBJ2-1|NA|TRBV18|TRBD2
CASSPPRGSLVMNEQFF
TGTGCCAGCTCACCGCCGCGGGGGAGCCTCGTTATGAATGAGCAGTTCTTC
>TRBJ1-5|NA|TRBV15|NA
CATSREGPNQPQHF
TGTGCCACCAGCAGAGAGGGCCCCAATCAGCCCCAGCATTTT
>TRBJ2-2|NA|TRBV18|TRBD2
CASSPLRTSGVSGELFF
TGTGCCAGCTCACCATTGAGGACTAGCGGGGTCTCCGGGGAGCTGTTTTTT
>TRBJ2-7|NA|TRBV15|NA
CATSRDTETRVEQYF
TGTGCCACCAGCAGAGATACTGAGACTAGGGTCGAGCAGTACTTC
>TRBJ1-1|NA|TRBV10-2|NA
CASSGVRGGTEAFF
TGCGCCAGCAGTGGAGTAAGGGGCGGCACTGAAGCTTTCTTT
>TRBJ1-2|NA|TRBV24-1|NA
CATSDPRGDHGYTF
TGTGCCACCAGTGACCCCCGGGGGGATCACGGCTACACCTTC
>TRBJ2-7|NA|TRBV5-6|TRBD2
CASAPRAGLALAEQYF
TGTGCCAGCGCCCCCCGGGCGGGACTAGCCCTCGCCGAGCAGTACTTC
>TRBJ1-5|once|TRBV28|NA
CASSRRSGGSNQPQHF
TGTGCCAGCAGCCGACGCTCCGGGGGGAGCAATCAGCCCCAGCATTTT
>TRBJ2-5|NA|TRBV27|TRBD1
CASSFLTGGKETQYF
TGTGCCAGCAGTTTTTTAACAGGGGGTAAAGAGACCCAGTACTTC
>TRBJ2-4|NA|TRBV10-3|NA
CAIRAYDKNIQYF
TGTGCCATCAGGGCTTACGATAAAAACATTCAGTACTTC
>TRBJ2-5|NA|TRBV5-1|NA
CASSLGQVGETQYF
TGCGCCAGCAGCTTGGGACAGGTTGGAGAGACCCAGTACTTC
>TRBJ1-3|NA|TRBV6-1|TRBD1
CASSDPARGAGNTIYF
TGTGCCAGCAGTGACCCCGCCAGGGGGGCCGGAAACACCATATATTTT
>TRBJ1-1|NA|TRBV28|TRBD1
CASSQPTGTEAFF
TGTGCCAGCAGCCAACCGACAGGGACTGAAGCTTTCTTT
>TRBJ2-7|NA|TRBV10-3|NA
CATGRGDEQYF
TGTGCCACCGGCAGGGGGGACGAGCAGTACTTC
>TRBJ2-1|NA|TRBV24-1|TRBD1
CATAEDRDNEQFF
TGTGCCACCGCGGAGGACAGGGACAATGAGCAGTTCTTC
>TRBJ2-7|NA|TRBV2|TRBD2
CASSEMSGSSYEQYF
TGTGCCAGCAGTGAAATGAGCGGGAGCTCCTACGAGCAGTACTTC
>TRBJ2-3|NA|TRBV7-3|TRBD2
CASSLAGADTQYF
TGTGCCAGCAGCTTAGCGGGAGCAGATACGCAGTATTTT
>TRBJ2-1|NA|TRBV9|NA
CASSVVVGSSYNEQFF
TGTGCCAGCAGCGTAGTGGTGGGGAGCTCCTACAATGAGCAGTTCTTC
>TRBJ1-4|NA|TRBV15|NA
CATSRDPGSTNEKLFF
TGTGCCACCAGCAGAGATCCCGGTTCGACTAATGAAAAACTGTTTTTT
>TRBJ2-7|once|TRBV6-5|NA
CASSYAGQGLYEQYF
TGTGCCAGCAGTTACGCCGGGCAGGGCCTCTACGAGCAGTACTTC
>TRBJ1-6|NA|TRBV6-5|TRBD1
CASRATGFDNSPLHF
TGTGCCAGCAGAGCGACAGGGTTTGATAATTCACCCCTCCACTTT
>TRBJ2-1|NA|TRBV7-3|TRBD2
CASSLGVAGGNEQFF
TGTGCCAGCAGCTTGGGGGTAGCGGGAGGGAATGAGCAGTTCTTC